This entry features one TCR beta chain sequence. Its antigen is as yet unknown. The PCR ran on 60 Vbeta and 13 Jbeta primers. Sequencing was performed with immunoSEQ multiplex PCR; in TCRdb, only in-frame clones are kept and a portion is missing. Here the sample spans about 130,000 clones, roughly 8.3% being singletons. This specimen comes from a study of cytomegalovirus exposure and HLA in healthy donors. The CDR3 runs 15 residues. V was pared by 4 bases and J by 3 bases, with 17 bases between. Germline CDR1 SGHRS, CDR2 YFSETQ. Study-wide findings and caveats: Researchers counted approximately 160 TCR beta chains as cytomegalovirus-associated.

The sample was PBMCs. This sequence was found in a man aged 35 to 55 in good health and CMV-seronegative. This chain uses TRBV5-1 with TRBJ2-7; D not certain. CDR3 DNA sequence: TGCGCCAGCAGCCCATCATCAAGCCCGATCTACGAGCAGTACTTC. This codes for CASSPSSSPIYEQYF. The whole variable domain, remainder taken from reference TRBV5-1 and TRBJ2-7, is KAGVTQTPRYLIKTRGQQVTLSCSPISGHRSVSWYQQTPGQGLQFLFEYFSETQRNKGNFPGRFSGRQFSNSRSEMNVSTLELGDSALYLCASSPSSSPIYEQYFGPGTRLTVT.